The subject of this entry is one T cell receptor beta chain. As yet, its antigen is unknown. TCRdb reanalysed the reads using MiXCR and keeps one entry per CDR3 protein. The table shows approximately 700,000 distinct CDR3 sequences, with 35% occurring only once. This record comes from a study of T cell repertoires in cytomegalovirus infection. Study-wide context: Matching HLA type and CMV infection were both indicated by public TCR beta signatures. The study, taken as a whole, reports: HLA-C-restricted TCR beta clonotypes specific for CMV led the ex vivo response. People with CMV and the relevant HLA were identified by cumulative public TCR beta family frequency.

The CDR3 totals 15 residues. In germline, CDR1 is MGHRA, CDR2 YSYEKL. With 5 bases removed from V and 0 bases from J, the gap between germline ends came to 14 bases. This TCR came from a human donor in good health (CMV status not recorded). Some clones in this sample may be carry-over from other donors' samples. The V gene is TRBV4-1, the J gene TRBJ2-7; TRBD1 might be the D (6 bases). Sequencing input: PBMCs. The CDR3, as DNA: TGCGCCAGCAGCATGGGACACTCGAGCTCCTACGAGCAGTACTTC. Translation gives CASSMGHSSSYEQYF.